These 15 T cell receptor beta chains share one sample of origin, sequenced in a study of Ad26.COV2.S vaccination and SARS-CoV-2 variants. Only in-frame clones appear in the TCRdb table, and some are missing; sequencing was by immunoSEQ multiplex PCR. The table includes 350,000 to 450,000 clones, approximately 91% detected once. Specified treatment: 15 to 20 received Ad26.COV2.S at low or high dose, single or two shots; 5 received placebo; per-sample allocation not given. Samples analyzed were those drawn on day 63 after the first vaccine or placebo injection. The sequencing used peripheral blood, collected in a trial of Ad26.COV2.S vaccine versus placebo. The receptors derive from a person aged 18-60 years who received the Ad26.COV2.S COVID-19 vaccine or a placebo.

The CDR3 reads CASSLVWSPLRTTYNEQFF. Written as DNA, the CDR3 is TGCGCCAGCAGCTTGGTGTGGTCCCCACTAAGGACAACCTACAATGAGCAGTTCTTC. The V and J genes are TRBV5-1 and TRBJ2-1; D might be TRBD1 (5 bases). The ends were cut back, 0 bases at V and 2 bases at J, with 21 bases in the middle. There are 19 residues in the CDR3. In germline, CDR1 is SGHRS, CDR2 YFSETQ.

The DNA for the CDR3 is TGTGCCAGCAGTTTGGACAGTCTCTCTGGGGCCAACGTCCTGACTTTC. Translated: CASSLDSLSGANVLTF. The chain uses TRBV28 and TRBJ2-6; D is possibly TRBD1 (6 bases). Germline V lookup: CDR1 MDHEN, CDR2 SYDVKM. The V end was cut by 3 bases, the J end by 0 bases, with 9 bases between. The CDR3 runs 16 residues.

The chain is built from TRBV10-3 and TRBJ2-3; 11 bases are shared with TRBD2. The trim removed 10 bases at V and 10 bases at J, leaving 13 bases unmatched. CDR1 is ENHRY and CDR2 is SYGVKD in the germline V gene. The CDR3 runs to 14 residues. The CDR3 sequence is CATELAGAGGAQYF. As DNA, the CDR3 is TGTGCCACCGAACTAGCGGGAGCCGGGGGGGCGCAGTATTTT.

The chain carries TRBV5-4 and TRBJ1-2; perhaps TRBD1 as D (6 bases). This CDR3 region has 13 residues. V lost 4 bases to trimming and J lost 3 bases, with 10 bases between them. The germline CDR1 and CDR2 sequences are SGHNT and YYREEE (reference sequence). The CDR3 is CASSARQDYGYTF. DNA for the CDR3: TGTGCCAGCAGCGCTCGACAGGACTATGGCTACACCTTC.

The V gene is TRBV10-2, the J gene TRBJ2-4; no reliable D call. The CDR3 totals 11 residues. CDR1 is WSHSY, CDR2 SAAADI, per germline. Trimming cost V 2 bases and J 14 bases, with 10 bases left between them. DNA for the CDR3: TGCGCCAGCAGTGAGAGGGATTATGAGTACTTC. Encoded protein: CASSERDYEYF.

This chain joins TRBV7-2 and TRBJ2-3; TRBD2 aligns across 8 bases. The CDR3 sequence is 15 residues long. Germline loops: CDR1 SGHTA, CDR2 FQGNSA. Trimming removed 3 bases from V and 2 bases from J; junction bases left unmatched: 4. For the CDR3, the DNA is TGTGCCAGCAGCTTCACTAGCGGAGCCACAGATACGCAGTATTTT. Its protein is CASSFTSGATDTQYF.

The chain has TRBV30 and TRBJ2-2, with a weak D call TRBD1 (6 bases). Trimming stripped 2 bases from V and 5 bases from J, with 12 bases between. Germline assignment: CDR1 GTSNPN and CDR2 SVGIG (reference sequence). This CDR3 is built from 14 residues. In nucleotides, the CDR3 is TGTGCCTGGAGTACAGGGTTTAATACCGGGGAGCTGTTTTTT. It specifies CAWSTGFNTGELFF.

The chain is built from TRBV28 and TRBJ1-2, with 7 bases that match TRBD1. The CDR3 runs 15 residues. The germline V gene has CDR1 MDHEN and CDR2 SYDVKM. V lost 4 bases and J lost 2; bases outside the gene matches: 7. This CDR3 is CASSSGGGGNYGYTF. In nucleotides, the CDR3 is TGTGCCAGCAGTTCCGGAGGAGGGGGCAACTATGGCTACACCTTC.

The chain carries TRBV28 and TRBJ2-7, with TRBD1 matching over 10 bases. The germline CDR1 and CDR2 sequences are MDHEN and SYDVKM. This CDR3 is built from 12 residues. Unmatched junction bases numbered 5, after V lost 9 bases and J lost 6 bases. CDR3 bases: TGTGCCAGTGGACAGGGGGTGGGCGAGCAGTACTTC. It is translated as CASGQGVGEQYF.

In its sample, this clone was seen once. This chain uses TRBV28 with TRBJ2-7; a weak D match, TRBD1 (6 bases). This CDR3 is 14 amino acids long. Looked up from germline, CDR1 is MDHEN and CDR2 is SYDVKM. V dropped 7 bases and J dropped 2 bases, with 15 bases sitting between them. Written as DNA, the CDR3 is TGTGCCAGCAACACTTTAGGGGGTCCCTACGAGCAGTACTTC. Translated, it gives CASNTLGGPYEQYF.

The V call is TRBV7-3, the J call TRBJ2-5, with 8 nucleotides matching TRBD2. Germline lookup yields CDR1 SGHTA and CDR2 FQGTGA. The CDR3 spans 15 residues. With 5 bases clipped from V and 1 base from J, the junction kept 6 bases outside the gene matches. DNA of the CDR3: TGTGCCAGCAGCCCAGGTAGCGGGGCCCAAGAGACCCAGTACTTC. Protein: CASSPGSGAQETQYF.

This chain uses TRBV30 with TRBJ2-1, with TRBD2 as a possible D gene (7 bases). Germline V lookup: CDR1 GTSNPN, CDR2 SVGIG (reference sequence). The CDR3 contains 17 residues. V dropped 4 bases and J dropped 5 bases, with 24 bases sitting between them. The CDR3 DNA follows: TGTGCCTGGAAGGAGAACGGGAGGTCCCCAGGGGACAATGAGCAGTTCTTC. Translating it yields CAWKENGRSPGDNEQFF.

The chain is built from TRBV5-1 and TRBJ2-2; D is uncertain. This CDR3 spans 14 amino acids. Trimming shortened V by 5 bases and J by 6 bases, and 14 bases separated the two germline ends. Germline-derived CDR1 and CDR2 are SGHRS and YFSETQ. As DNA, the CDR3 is TGCGCCAGCAGTCCAATGGGGTTGGCCGGGGAGCTGTTTTTT. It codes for CASSPMGLAGELFF.

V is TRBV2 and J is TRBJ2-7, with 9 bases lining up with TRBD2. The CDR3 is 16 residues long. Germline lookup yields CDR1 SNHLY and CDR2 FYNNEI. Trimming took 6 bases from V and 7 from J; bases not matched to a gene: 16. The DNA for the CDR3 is TGTGCCAGCAGACATAGGGCTAGCGGGACAAAGGTTGAGCAGTACTTC. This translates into CASRHRASGTKVEQYF.

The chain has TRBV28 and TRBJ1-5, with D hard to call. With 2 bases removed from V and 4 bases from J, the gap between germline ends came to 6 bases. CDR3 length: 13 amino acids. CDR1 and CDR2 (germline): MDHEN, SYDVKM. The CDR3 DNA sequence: TGTGCCAGCAGTTTAACGGGGAATCAGCCCCAGCATTTT. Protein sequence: CASSLTGNQPQHF.